Presented here are 14 T cell receptor beta chains from one specimen sequenced in a study of blood T cell repertoires in COVID-19 (dated by TCRdb to the early 2020s). Library preparation employed the immunoSEQ multiplex PCR assay. TCRdb obtained this table from immuneACCESS and retained in-frame rearrangements with V and J assigned. These tables miss some clones; where compared with another copy, unresolved V genes account for less than half of the shortfall, and the remainder is unexplained. The sample table holds around 170,000 clones, of which roughly four fifths were seen once. Clones ranked in the top ten supply around 6.1% of the sample. Sequences were obtained from peripheral blood. All receptors derive from a woman aged 40 to 55 with acute or convalescent COVID-19.

The chain links TRBV4-2 to TRBJ1-2; D is unclear. The CDR3 has 13 amino acids. V was trimmed by 0 bases and J by 7 bases, leaving 9 bases between them. Germline V gene data show CDR1 as LGHNA and CDR2 as YNFKEQ. DNA for the CDR3: TGTGCCAGCAGCCAAGACTCGACGGGTGGCTACACCTTC. This codes for CASSQDSTGGYTF.

This chain uses TRBV6-1 with TRBJ1-5, with 11 bases matching TRBD1. Per germline, CDR1 MNHNS and CDR2 SASEGT. This CDR3 is built from 17 residues. J gave up 2 bases and V 4 bases, and 7 bases lay outside the gene matches. CDR3 sequence (DNA): TGTGCCAGCAGTGCCCCCAGGACAGGGGGCCGCAATCAGCCCCAGCATTTT. Its translation: CASSAPRTGGRNQPQHF.

This chain joins TRBV7-2 and TRBJ2-7; D possibly corresponds to TRBD1 (5 bases). This CDR3 contains 15 residues. V lost 5 bases, J lost 6 bases, and 20 bases lay in between. Germline V lookup: CDR1 SGHTA, CDR2 FQGNSA. CDR3 in DNA: TGTGCCAGCAGCCCAGGCTCAGGGCGGTGGGGCGAGCAGTACTTC. This codes for CASSPGSGRWGEQYF.

DNA for the CDR3: TGTGCCAGCAGAGCGGACCCCCCGGGGTCACCCCTCCACTTT. Its translation: CASRADPPGSPLHF. The chain recombines TRBV28 with TRBJ1-6; unclear D gene. The CDR3 runs 14 residues. CDR1 and CDR2 from the germline V gene are MDHEN and SYDVKM. Trimming shortened V by 6 bases and J by 10 bases, and 16 bases separated the two germline ends.

CDR3 DNA: TGTGCCAGCAGCTCCTCAGTGACCGGGGAGCTGTTTTTT. This gives the protein CASSSSVTGELFF. The rearrangement uses TRBV12-3 or TRBV12-4 and TRBJ2-2; no reliable D call. The CDR3 loop spans 13 amino acids. V lost 6 bases to trimming and J lost 5 bases, with 10 bases between them.

The sample holds a few counts of this clone. The chain employs TRBV24-1 and TRBJ1-4; TRBD1 matches 8 bases. V lost 11 bases, J lost 8 bases, and 12 bases stayed unmatched. Germline values: CDR1 KGHDR, CDR2 SFDVKD. This CDR3 comprises 14 residues. The CDR3 here is CASFKGQETEKLFF. As DNA, the CDR3 is TGTGCCAGCTTTAAGGGACAGGAGACCGAAAAACTGTTTTTT.

Only a few counts were recorded for this clone. The V gene is TRBV5-4, the J gene TRBJ2-5, with no clear D. Deletions cut 2 bases from V and 6 bases from J, with 11 bases between. The CDR3 is 13 amino acids. CDR1 and CDR2 (germline): SGHNT, YYREEE (reference sequence). The CDR3 nucleotides are TGTGCCAGCAGCTTAAATTTTGAGAAGACCCAGTACTTC. Residues: CASSLNFEKTQYF.

The genes are TRBV14 and TRBJ1-5; TRBD1 matches 10 bases. The J segment lost 7 bases and the V segment lost 4 bases, leaving 10 bases of the junction unmatched. CDR1 SGHDN and CDR2 FVKESK come from the germline V gene. This CDR3 spans 16 amino acids. The CDR3 loop is CASSRQWTGGTQPQHF. The DNA of the CDR3 is TGTGCCAGCAGCCGCCAATGGACAGGGGGGACACAGCCCCAGCATTTT.

The chain employs TRBV5-8 and TRBJ2-4, with D possibly TRBD1 on 6 matching bases. CDR1 SGHTS and CDR2 YDEGEE come from the germline V gene. CDR3 size: 15 residues. Trimming left V 2 bases short and J 9 bases short, with 18 bases between. For the CDR3, the DNA is TGTGCCAGCAGCTTTAACCGGGACAAATTTTCCATTCAGTACTTC. This gives the protein CASSFNRDKFSIQYF.

The chain employs TRBV21-1 and TRBJ2-1; TRBD1, the D gene given by the table, was not confirmed from the DNA. TRBV21-1 constitutes a pseudogene. This CDR3 is 12 amino acids long. The CDR3 sequence is CASSKSDSEQFF. CDR3 DNA sequence: TGTGCCAGCAGCAAATCGGACAGTGAGCAGTTCTTC.

V and J are TRBV28 and TRBJ2-7; D might be TRBD1 (5 bases). The CDR3 sequence is 15 residues long. V was shortened by 6 bases and J by 3 bases, with 18 bases between the two germline ends. Germline values: CDR1 MDHEN, CDR2 SYDVKM. CDR3: CASSSYQGIGYEQYF. The CDR3 DNA follows: TGTGCCAGCAGCTCATATCAGGGTATCGGCTACGAGCAGTACTTC.

The chain has TRBV27 and TRBJ2-7; TRBD2 agrees at 7 bases. With 4 bases clipped from V and 0 bases from J, the junction kept 3 bases outside the gene matches. CDR1 is MNHEY, CDR2 SMNVEV, per germline (reference sequence). There are 14 residues in the CDR3. The CDR3 bases are TGTGCCAGCAGTTGGGGCGGGAGCTCCTACGAGCAGTACTTC. The encoded protein is CASSWGGSSYEQYF.

The chain links TRBV7-2 to TRBJ2-5; TRBD2 matches at 10 bases. The length of the CDR3 is 15 residues. Germline V lookup: CDR1 SGHTA, CDR2 FQGNSA. Losses at the gene ends were 3 bases for V and 3 bases for J; bases not matched to a gene: 4. The CDR3 region is CASSFYLAGEETQYF. CDR3 in DNA: TGTGCCAGCAGCTTTTACCTAGCGGGAGAAGAGACCCAGTACTTC.

This clone came up once. The V gene is TRBV27, the J gene TRBJ1-2, with no clear D. There are 13 residues in the CDR3. Trimming pared 3 bases from V and 3 bases from J, leaving 8 bases between. Germline V lookup: CDR1 MNHEY, CDR2 SMNVEV (reference sequence). The CDR3 is CASSLGGHYGYTF. The CDR3 DNA follows: TGTGCCAGCAGTTTGGGAGGTCACTATGGCTACACCTTC.